This entry lists 17 T cell receptor beta chains sequenced from one sample in a study of cytomegalovirus exposure and HLA in healthy donors (TCRdb year 2017). The receptor library was made with the immunoSEQ multiplex PCR assay. The multiplex PCR relied on a mix of 60 forward primers for TCR Vbeta segments and 13 reverse primers for TCR Jbeta segments. In TCRdb, the immuneACCESS table is reduced to in-frame sequences with V and J assigned. These tables do not hold every clone; where another copy was compared, an unresolved V gene accounts for under half, and the others remain unexplained. The table for this sample lists roughly 220,000 clones; roughly 75% of them were counted only once. The ten largest make up less than 2% of the sample. Sequencing was performed on PBMCs. All receptors come from a woman aged 25 to 45 in good health and CMV-seronegative.

Regarding this clone: One end of the junction does not line up with germline, which may come from a read error. The V call is TRBV6-5, the J call TRBJ2-5; 11 bases align to TRBD2. The CDR3 has 14 amino acids. Germline V gives CDR1 MNHEY, CDR2 SVGAGI. The DNA of the CDR3 is TGTGCCATCAGTTTAGCGGGAGGGGGGGAGACCCAGTACTTC. It is translated as CAISLAGGGETQYF.

This clone has only a few counts. At one end the junction does not follow the germline gene, possibly because of a read error. The V call is TRBV7-7, the J call TRBJ2-1; 9 nucleotides align to TRBD2. Germline V CDR1 and CDR2: SSHAT, FNYEAQ (reference sequence). CDR3 length: 14 residues. The DNA of the CDR3 is TGTGCTAGCAGCTTAGCGGGAGTTGGCAATGAGCAGTTCTTC. Translating it yields CASSLAGVGNEQFF.

The chain has TRBV6-5 and TRBJ1-1; 7 bases agree with TRBD1. Germline CDR1 reads MNHEY; CDR2 reads SVGAGI. CDR3 length: 14 residues. V trimming: 8 bases; J trimming: 3 bases; junction bases outside the gene matches: 9. CDR3 in amino acids: CASLTGVGDTEAFF. The CDR3 nucleotides read TGTGCCAGCTTAACAGGGGTCGGAGACACTGAAGCTTTCTTT.

In regard to this clone: The sample carries other DNA sequences with the same CDR3. The rearrangement links TRBV18 to TRBJ1-1, with TRBD1 matching 7 bases. V lost 5 bases, J lost 6 bases, and 12 bases stayed unmatched. Germline assignment: CDR1 KGHSH and CDR2 LQKENI. The CDR3 contains 15 residues. The CDR3 nucleotides read TGTGCCAGCTCAGCTCGACAGGGAAGAAACTCTGAAGCTTTCTTT. It translates to CASSARQGRNSEAFF.

In this sample, this clone turned up a few times. The J gene is TRBJ1-6, the V gene TRBV5-4; 9 positions match TRBD1. CDR3 size: 12 residues. J gave up 7 bases and V 7 bases, and 0 bases lay outside the gene matches. CDR1 SGHNT and CDR2 YYREEE come from the germline V gene (reference sequence). CDR3 sequence (DNA): TGTGCCAGCGGGACAGGGAATTCACCCCTCCACTTT. Protein: CASGTGNSPLHF.

The V gene is TRBV29-1, the J gene TRBJ2-5; D unclear. This CDR3 region has 13 residues. V shed 3 bases and J shed 3 bases, with 11 bases lying between them. In germline, CDR1 is SQVTM, CDR2 ANQGSEA. Written as DNA, the CDR3 is TGCAGCGTTGAGATTGTAGCTAAAGAGACCCAGTACTTC. Its translation is CSVEIVAKETQYF.

V gene TRBV11-2 combines with J gene TRBJ2-3; weak D call: TRBD1 (6 bases). Trimming stripped 3 bases from V and 0 bases from J, with 16 bases between. The CDR3 totals 17 residues. Germline V gives CDR1 SGHAT, CDR2 FQNNGV. CDR3 sequence: CASSFPDSQASTDTQYF. Written as DNA, the CDR3 is TGTGCCAGCAGCTTCCCGGACAGTCAAGCTAGCACAGATACGCAGTATTTT.

The rearrangement links TRBV29-1 to TRBJ2-5; D gene ambiguous. Trimming removed 3 bases from V and 5 bases from J, with 10 bases in between. CDR1 and CDR2 from the germline V gene are SQVTM and ANQGSEA. This CDR3 is built from 12 residues. CDR3 bases: TGCAGCGTTGATTCCCTCGGGGAGACCCAGTACTTC. This translates into CSVDSLGETQYF. Full variable domain (rest looked up from reference TRBV29-1 and TRBJ2-5): SAVISQKPSRDICQRGTSLTIQCQVDSQVTMMFWYRQQPGQSLTLIATANQGSEATYESGFVIDKFPISRPNLTFSTLTVSNMSPEDSSIYLCSVDSLGETQYFGPGTRLLVL.

The chain uses TRBV6-6 and TRBJ2-7; D not certain. The germline V and J ends were trimmed by 2 bases and 3 bases, with 17 bases remaining between them. Per the germline V gene, CDR1 is MNHNY and CDR2 is SVGAGI (reference sequence). CDR3 size: 16 residues. The DNA of the CDR3 is TGTGCCAGCAGTTACGAGTCCCCTTCCCCCCTCTACGAGCAGTACTTC. As protein: CASSYESPSPLYEQYF.

The chain carries TRBV7-8 and TRBJ2-1; the match to TRBD2 covers 8 bases. V was pared by 5 bases and J by 4 bases, with 13 bases of the junction left unmatched. Looked up from germline, CDR1 is SGHVS and CDR2 is FQNEAQ. The CDR3 sequence is 17 residues long. DNA of the CDR3: TGTGCCAGCAGCGTTGGGGGCCGGGGGGGCGGATACAATGAGCAGTTCTTC. Protein product: CASSVGGRGGGYNEQFF.

The gene calls are TRBV19 and TRBJ2-1; 9 bases match TRBD1. Germline lookup yields CDR1 LNHDA and CDR2 SQIVND (reference sequence). CDR3 length: 16 residues. J lost 6 bases, V lost 3 bases, and 9 bases had no gene match. CDR3 protein: CASSIKGTGLGNEQFF. The CDR3 coding sequence is TGTGCCAGTAGTATTAAGGGGACAGGGCTAGGCAATGAGCAGTTCTTC.

The chain carries TRBV27 and TRBJ1-2; tentative D call: TRBD1 (6 bases). CDR1 and CDR2 (germline): MNHEY, SMNVEV (reference sequence). This CDR3 comprises 14 residues. Between the trimmed V and J ends, which lost 6 bases and 4 bases, there was a span of 15 bases. As DNA, the CDR3 is TGTGCCAGCAGGACCGTTGGACAGTTCTATGGCTACACCTTC. Amino acid sequence: CASRTVGQFYGYTF.

The rearrangement uses TRBV11-3 and TRBJ2-7, with a tentative D call TRBD1 (6 bases). The CDR3 is 14 amino acids. The V gene's germline CDR1 is SGHNT and CDR2 YENEEA. Trimming shortened V by 5 bases and J by 3 bases, and 14 bases separated the two germline ends. CDR3 amino acids: CASSPGQSDYEQYF. The CDR3 bases are TGTGCCAGCAGCCCAGGACAGTCGGACTACGAGCAGTACTTC.

This chain links TRBV30 with TRBJ1-1, with TRBD1 identical over 10 bases. CDR1 is GTSNPN, CDR2 SVGIG, per germline (reference sequence). V lost 4 bases to trimming and J lost 4 bases; unmatched junction nucleotides: 12. This CDR3 has 16 residues. CDR3 coding DNA: TGTGCCTGGAAAGCTTTAGTAGGACAGGGGGGCACTGAAGCTTTCTTT. Its protein product is CAWKALVGQGGTEAFF.

The chain is built from TRBV7-3 and TRBJ2-5, with TRBD2 as a possible D gene (5 bases). The CDR3 extends over 13 amino acids. CDR1 and CDR2 (germline): SGHTA, FQGTGA. V was pared by 3 bases and J by 2 bases, with 7 bases between. CDR3 nucleotides: TGTGCCAGCAGCTTTGGACTGCAAGAGACCCAGTACTTC. Amino acid sequence: CASSFGLQETQYF.

The J gene is TRBJ1-4, the V gene TRBV4-1; 9 nucleotides align to TRBD1. The CDR3 is made up of 14 amino acids. The germline gives CDR1 MGHRA, CDR2 YSYEKL. The ends lost 4 bases at V and 6 bases at J; junction bases unmatched: 3. CDR3 region: CASSPTGGYEKLFF. The CDR3 bases are TGCGCCAGCAGCCCGACAGGGGGGTATGAAAAACTGTTTTTT.

The chain links TRBV6-1 to TRBJ2-7; TRBD1 agrees at 7 bases. CDR3 length: 13 residues. V was clipped by 6 bases and J by 1 base; unmatched bases: 3. Germline V gives CDR1 MNHNS, CDR2 SASEGT. In DNA, the CDR3 is TGTGCCAGCAGGGGGACAGAATCCTACGAGCAGTACTTC. This codes for CASRGTESYEQYF.